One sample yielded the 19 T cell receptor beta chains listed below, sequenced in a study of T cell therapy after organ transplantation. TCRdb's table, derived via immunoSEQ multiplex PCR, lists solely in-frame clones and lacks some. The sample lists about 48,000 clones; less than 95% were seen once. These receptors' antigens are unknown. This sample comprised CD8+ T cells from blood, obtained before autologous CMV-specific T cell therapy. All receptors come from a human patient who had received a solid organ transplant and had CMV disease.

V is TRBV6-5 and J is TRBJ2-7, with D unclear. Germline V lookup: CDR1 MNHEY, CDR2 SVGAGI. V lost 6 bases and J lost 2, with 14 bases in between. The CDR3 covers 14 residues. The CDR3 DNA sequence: TGTGCCAGCAGCCAAGGCTCGCCCACCTACGAGCAGTACTTC. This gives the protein CASSQGSPTYEQYF.

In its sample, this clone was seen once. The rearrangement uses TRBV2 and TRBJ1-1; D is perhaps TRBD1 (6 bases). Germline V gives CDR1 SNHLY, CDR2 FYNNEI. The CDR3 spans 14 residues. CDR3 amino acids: CATRRTDMNTEAFF. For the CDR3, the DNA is TGTGCAACCAGAAGGACAGACATGAACACTGAAGCTTTCTTT.

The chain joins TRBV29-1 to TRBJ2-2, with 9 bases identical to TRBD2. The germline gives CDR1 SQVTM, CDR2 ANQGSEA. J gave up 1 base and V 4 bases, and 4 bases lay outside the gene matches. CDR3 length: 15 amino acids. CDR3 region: CSVGASGMNTGELFF. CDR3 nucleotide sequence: TGCAGCGTTGGGGCTAGCGGGATGAACACCGGGGAGCTGTTTTTT.

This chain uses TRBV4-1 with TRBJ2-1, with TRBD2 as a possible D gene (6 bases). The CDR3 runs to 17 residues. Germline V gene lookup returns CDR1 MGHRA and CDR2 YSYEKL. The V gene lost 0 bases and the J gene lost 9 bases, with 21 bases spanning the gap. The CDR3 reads CASSQDGSGAARAEQFF. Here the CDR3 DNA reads TGCGCCAGCAGCCAAGATGGTAGCGGAGCCGCACGCGCTGAGCAGTTCTTC.

The CDR3 DNA sequence: TGTGCCATCTTGTCGACAGGGGAGAACTACAATGAGCAGTTCTTC. It yields the protein CAILSTGENYNEQFF. The V call is TRBV10-3, the J call TRBJ2-1, with TRBD1 identical over 8 bases. V lost 8 bases to trimming and J lost 3 bases; unmatched junction nucleotides: 9. The CDR3 is made up of 15 amino acids. In germline, CDR1 is ENHRY, CDR2 SYGVKD.

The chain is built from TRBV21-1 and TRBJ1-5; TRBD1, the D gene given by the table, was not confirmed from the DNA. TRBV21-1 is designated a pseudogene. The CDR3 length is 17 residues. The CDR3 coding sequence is TGTGCCAGCAGCAAAGGCGCGACAGGGGAAAGGGATCAGCCCCAGCATTTT. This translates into CASSKGATGERDQPQHF.

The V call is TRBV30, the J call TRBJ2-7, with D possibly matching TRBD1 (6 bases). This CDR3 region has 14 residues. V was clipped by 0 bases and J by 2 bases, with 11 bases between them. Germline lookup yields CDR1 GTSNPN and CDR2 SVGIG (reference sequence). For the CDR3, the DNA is TGTGCCTGGAGTGTCATTGGGGGCCCCTACGAGCAGTACTTC. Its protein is CAWSVIGGPYEQYF.

The DNA of the CDR3 is TGTGCCAGCACCCCGGGACAGGGGGCTCTTGGCTACACCTTC. Amino acid sequence: CASTPGQGALGYTF. The chain carries TRBV5-4 and TRBJ1-2; 12 nucleotides agree with TRBD1. The junction had 7 bases not matched to a gene; V was cut back by 6 bases and J by 7 bases. CDR3 length: 14 amino acids. Germline lookup yields CDR1 SGHNT and CDR2 YYREEE (reference sequence).

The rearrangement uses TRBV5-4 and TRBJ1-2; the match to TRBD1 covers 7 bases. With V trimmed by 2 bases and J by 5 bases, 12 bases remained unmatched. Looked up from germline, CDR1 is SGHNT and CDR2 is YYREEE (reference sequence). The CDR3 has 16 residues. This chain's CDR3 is CASSFDQGVGRYGYTF. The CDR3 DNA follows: TGTGCCAGCAGCTTTGATCAGGGGGTGGGAAGGTATGGCTACACCTTC.

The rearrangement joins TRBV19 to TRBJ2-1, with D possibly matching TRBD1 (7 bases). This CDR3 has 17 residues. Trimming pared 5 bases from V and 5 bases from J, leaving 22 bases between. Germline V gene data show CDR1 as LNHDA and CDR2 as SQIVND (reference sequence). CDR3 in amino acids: CASSADLEEGAHNEQFF. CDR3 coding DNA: TGTGCCAGTAGTGCAGATCTTGAGGAGGGGGCACACAATGAGCAGTTCTTC. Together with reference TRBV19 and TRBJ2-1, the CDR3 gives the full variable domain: DGGITQSPKYLFRKEGQNVTLSCEQNLNHDAMYWYRQDPGQGLRLIYYSQIVNDFQKGDIAEGYSVSREKKESFPLTVTSAQKNPTAFYLCASSADLEEGAHNEQFFGPGTRLTVL.

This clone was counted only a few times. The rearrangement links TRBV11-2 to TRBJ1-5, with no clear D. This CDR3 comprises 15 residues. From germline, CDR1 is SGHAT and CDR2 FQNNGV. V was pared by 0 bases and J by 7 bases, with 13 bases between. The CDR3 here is CASSLDTGSGQPQHF. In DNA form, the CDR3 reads TGTGCCAGCAGCTTAGATACGGGGTCGGGGCAGCCCCAGCATTTT.

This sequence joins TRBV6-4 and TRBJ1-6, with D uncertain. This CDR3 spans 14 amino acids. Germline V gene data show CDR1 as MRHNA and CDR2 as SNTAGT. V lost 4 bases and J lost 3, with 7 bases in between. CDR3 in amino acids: CASSVNNYNSPLHF. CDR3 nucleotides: TGTGCCAGCAGTGTGAACAACTATAATTCACCCCTCCACTTT.

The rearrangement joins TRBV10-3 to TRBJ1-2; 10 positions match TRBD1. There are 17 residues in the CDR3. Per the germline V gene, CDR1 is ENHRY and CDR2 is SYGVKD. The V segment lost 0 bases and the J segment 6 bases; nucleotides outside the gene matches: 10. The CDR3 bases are TGTGCCATCAGTGAGTCGTTGACAGGGGGCATGGAGGATGGCTACACCTTC. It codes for CAISESLTGGMEDGYTF.

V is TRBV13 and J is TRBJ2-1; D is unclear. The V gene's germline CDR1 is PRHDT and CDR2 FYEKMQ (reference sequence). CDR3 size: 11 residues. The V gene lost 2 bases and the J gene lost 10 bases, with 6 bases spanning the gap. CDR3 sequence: CASSLSQEQFF. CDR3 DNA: TGTGCCAGCAGCTTATCCCAGGAGCAGTTCTTC.

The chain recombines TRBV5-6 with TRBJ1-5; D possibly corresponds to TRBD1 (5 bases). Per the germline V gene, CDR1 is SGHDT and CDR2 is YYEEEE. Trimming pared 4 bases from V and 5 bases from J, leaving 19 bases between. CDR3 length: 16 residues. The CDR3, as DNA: TGTGCCAGCAGCCGAGGAGGGGAGGGCCACTATCAGCCCCAGCATTTT. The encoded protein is CASSRGGEGHYQPQHF.

The CDR3 sequence is CASSQGPYPEKLFF. Here the CDR3 DNA reads TGTGCCAGCAGCCAGGGGCCGTACCCTGAAAAACTGTTTTTT. The chain couples TRBV27 to TRBJ1-4; tentatively, D is TRBD1 (6 bases). The germline gives CDR1 MNHEY, CDR2 SMNVEV (reference sequence). V gave up 6 bases and J gave up 7 bases, with 15 bases separating them. There are 14 residues in the CDR3.

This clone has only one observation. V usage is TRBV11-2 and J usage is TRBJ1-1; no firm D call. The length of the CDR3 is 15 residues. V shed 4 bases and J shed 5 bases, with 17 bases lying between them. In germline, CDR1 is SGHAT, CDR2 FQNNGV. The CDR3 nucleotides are TGTGCCAGCAGCTCGGGAGTTGGCCCGAGGACTGAAGCTTTCTTT. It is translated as CASSSGVGPRTEAFF.

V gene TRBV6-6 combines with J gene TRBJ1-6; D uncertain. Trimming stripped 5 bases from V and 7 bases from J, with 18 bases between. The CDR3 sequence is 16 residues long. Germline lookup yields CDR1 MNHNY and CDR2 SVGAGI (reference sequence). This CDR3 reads CASSILSRKSNSPLHF. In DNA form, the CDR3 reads TGTGCCAGCAGTATCTTATCTAGGAAGTCGAATTCACCCCTCCACTTT.

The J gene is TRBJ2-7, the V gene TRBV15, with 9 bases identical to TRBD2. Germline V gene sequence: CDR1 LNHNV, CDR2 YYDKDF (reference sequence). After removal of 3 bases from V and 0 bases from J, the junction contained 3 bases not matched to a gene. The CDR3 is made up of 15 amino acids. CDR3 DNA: TGTGCCACCAGCAGTAGCGGGGGTAGCTCCTACGAGCAGTACTTC. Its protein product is CATSSSGGSSYEQYF.